This T cell receptor (beta chain) is drawn from a study of blood T cell repertoires in COVID-19. Looking at the study overall: Researchers got acute and convalescent COVID-19 samples from the United States, Italy and Spain. Sample material is recorded as cDNA or gDNA derived from T cells, B-cell-depleted T cells, or PBMCs.

As originally analysed: Estimation of nucleated cell counts relied on the amplification of reference gene primers. Libraries were prepared by immunoSEQ multiplex PCR; TCRdb keeps only in-frame clonotypes and omits some of them. That table is the source of V, J and clone size, and D and trimming were worked out from the DNA. The sample lists hundreds of thousands of clones, 80% to 90% occurring once. This receptor was obtained from a man younger than 40 with active or convalescent COVID-19. Sequences were obtained from peripheral blood.

The CDR3 reads CASSQDSLAGATGELFF. The CDR3 nucleotides are TGTGCCAGCAGCCAAGATAGCCTAGCGGGGGCTACCGGGGAGCTGTTTTTT. The J gene is TRBJ2-2, the V gene TRBV3-1 (or the pseudogene TRBV3-2); 10 nucleotides line up with TRBD2. J lost 5 bases, V lost 0 bases, and 6 bases had no gene match. The CDR3 has 17 amino acids. The germline gives CDR1 LGHDT, CDR2 YNNKEL (reference sequence).